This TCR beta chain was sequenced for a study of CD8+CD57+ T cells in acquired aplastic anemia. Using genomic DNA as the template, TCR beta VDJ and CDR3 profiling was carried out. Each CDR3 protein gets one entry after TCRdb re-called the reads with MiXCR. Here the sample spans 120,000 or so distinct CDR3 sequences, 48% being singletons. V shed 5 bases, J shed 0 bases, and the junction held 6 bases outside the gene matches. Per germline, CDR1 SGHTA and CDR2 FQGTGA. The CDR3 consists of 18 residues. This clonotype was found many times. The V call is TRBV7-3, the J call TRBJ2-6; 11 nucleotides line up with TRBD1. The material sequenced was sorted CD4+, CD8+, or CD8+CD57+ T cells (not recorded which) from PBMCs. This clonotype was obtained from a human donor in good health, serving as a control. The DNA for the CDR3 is TGTGCCAGCAGCCCGTCCGGGACAGGGGGCTCTGGGGCCAACGTCCTGACTTTC. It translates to CASSPSGTGGSGANVLTF.